This T cell receptor beta chain was identified during a study of molecular identifiers for immune sequencing clone quantification. Across the study: For replicates, RNA isolated from about 19,000 or 110,000 naive CD8 cells was divided into five portions, of which four were sequenced. Study-wide findings and caveats: Because of identical TCR molecules sharing a barcode, sizes of highly expanded clones could be underestimated. It was shown that clones above 20 RNA copies held over 98% of effector molecules, but under 1% in naive cells.

Bulk TCR library preparation followed previously described methods with listed TCR primers. TCRdb re-called the PCR reads through MiXCR, storing one row per CDR3 protein. The table shows hundreds of thousands of distinct CDR3 sequences, with 15% to 20% occurring only once. This clonotype was counted at least ten times. No antigen is known for it. This sequence originates from a human donor in good health. Some libraries in this study had Jurkat cell RNA spiked in. Material: naive CD8+ T cells from blood, with Jurkat cell RNA spiked in. Subset denoted: FACS-sorted CD8+CD4-CCR7+CD45RA+ naive T cells.

CDR3 nucleotides: TGTGCCAGCAGCTTAGTGAATAGACAGGCCACTGAAGCTTTCTTT. Protein product: CASSLVNRQATEAFF. The chain joins TRBV7-8 to TRBJ1-1, with D perhaps matching TRBD1 (6 bases). The V end lost 1 base, the J end lost 4 bases, and 13 bases lay between the germline ends. The germline CDR1 and CDR2 sequences are SGHVS and FQNEAQ. The CDR3 has 15 amino acids.